This T cell receptor beta chain stems from a study of monozygotic twins with inflammatory bowel disease. As to this clonotype: Its antigen is unknown.

In eight separate reactions per sample, cDNA was generated. Each UMI, carrying a 6-nucleotide sample barcode, came from template switching. TCRdb reanalyzed the 5' RACE reads, giving one entry per CDR3 protein sequence and no DNA. This sample's table has about 140,000 distinct CDR3 sequences. CDR1 is LGHNA, CDR2 YNFKEQ, per germline. The CDR3 runs 12 residues. General study findings and limits: Twin pairs that were concordant did not differ from discordant pairs in repertoire similarity, possibly from limited power.

Whole blood that had not undergone T cell sorting provided the isolated total RNA. This receptor was obtained from a human donor with ulcerative colitis or Crohn's disease, or a healthy co-twin of an affected twin (not recorded which). The sample comprised blood. The rearrangement links TRBV4-2 to TRBJ2-3; there is no DNA to check the TCRdb D call of TRBD2. This chain's CDR3 is CASSQLANTQYF.